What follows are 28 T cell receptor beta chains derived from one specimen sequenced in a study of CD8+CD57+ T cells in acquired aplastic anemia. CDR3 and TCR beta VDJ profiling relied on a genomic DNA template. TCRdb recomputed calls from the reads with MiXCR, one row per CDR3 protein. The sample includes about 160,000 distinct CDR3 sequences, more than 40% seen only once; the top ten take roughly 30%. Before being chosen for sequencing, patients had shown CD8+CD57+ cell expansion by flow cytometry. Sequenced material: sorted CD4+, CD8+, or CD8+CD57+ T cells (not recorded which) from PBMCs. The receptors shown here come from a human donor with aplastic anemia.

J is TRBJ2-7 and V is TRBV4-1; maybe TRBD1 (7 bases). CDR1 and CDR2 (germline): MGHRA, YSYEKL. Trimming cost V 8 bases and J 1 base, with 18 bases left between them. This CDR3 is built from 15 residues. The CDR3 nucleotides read TGCGCCAGCGGCTATGCGGCGGGACAGTCCTACGAGCAGTACTTC. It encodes CASGYAAGQSYEQYF.

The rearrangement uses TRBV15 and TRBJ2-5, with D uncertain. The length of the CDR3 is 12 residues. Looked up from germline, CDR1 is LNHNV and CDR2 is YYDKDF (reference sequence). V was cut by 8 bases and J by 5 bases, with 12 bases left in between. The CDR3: CATDALSETQYF. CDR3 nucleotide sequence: TGTGCCACCGATGCTTTGAGCGAGACCCAGTACTTC.

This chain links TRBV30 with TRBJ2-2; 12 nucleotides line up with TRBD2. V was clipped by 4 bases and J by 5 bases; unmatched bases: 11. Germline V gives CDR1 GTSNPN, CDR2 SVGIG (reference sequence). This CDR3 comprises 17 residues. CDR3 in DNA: TGTGCCTGGACTACGACTAGCGGGGGTTTAGGGACCGGGGAGCTGTTTTTT. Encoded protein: CAWTTTSGGLGTGELFF. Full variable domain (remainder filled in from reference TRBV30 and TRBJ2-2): SQTIHQWPATLVQPVGSPLSLECTVEGTSNPNLYWYRQAAGRGLQLLFYSVGIGQISSEVPQNLSASRPQDRQFILSSKKLLLSDSGFYLCAWTTTSGGLGTGELFFGEGSRLTVL.

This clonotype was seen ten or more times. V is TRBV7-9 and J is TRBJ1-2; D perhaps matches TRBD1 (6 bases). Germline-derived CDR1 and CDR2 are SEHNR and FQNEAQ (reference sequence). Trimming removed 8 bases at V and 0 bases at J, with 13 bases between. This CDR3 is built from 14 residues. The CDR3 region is CASGPDRSNYGYTF. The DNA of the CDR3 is TGTGCCAGCGGCCCGGACAGATCTAACTATGGCTACACCTTC.

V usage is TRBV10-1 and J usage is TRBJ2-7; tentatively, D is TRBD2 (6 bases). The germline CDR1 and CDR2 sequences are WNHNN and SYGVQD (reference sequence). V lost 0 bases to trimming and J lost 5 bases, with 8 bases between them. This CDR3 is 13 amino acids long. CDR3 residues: CASSESWGDEQYF. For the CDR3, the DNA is TGCGCCAGCAGTGAGTCCTGGGGGGACGAGCAGTACTTC.

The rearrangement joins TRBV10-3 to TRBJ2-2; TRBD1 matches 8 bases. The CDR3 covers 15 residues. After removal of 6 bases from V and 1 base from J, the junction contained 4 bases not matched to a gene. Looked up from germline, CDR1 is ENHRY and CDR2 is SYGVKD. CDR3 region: CAIRTGTGNTGELFF. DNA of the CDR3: TGTGCCATCAGGACCGGGACAGGGAACACCGGGGAGCTGTTTTTT.

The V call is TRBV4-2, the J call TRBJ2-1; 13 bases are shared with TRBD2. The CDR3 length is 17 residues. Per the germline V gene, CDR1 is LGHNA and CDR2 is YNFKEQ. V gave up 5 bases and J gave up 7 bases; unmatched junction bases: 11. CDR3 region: CASSGGLAGVRKNEQFF. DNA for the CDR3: TGTGCCAGCAGCGGAGGACTAGCGGGAGTAAGAAAAAATGAGCAGTTCTTC.

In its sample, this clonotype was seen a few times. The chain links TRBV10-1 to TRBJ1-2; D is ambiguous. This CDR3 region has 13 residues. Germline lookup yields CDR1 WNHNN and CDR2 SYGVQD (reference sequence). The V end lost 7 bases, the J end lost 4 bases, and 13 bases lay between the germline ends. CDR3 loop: CASILGDLYGYTF. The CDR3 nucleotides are TGCGCCAGCATCCTGGGAGACCTCTATGGCTACACCTTC.

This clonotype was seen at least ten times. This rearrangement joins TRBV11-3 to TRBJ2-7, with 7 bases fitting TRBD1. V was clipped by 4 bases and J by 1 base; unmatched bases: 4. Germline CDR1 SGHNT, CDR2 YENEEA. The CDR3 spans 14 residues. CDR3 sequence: CASSSYRGSYEQYF. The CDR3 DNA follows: TGTGCCAGCAGCTCTTACAGGGGTTCCTACGAGCAGTACTTC.

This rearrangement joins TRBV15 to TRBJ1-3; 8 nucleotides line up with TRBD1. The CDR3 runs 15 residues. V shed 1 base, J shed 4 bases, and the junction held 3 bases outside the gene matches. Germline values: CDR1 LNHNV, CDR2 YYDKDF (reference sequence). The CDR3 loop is CATSRAGQAGNTIYF. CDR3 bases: TGTGCCACCAGCAGAGCGGGACAGGCAGGAAACACCATATATTTT.

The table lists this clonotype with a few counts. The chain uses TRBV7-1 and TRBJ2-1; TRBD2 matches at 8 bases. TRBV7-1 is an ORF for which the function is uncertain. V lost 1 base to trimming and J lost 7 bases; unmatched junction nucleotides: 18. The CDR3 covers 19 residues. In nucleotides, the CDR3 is TGTGCCAGCAGCTCAGGGCCTATAGCGGGGAACTTACCCAGTAATGAGCAGTTCTTC. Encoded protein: CASSSGPIAGNLPSNEQFF.

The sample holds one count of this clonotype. The CDR3 DNA reads as TGTGCCAGCAGCCTCACTGGACAGAACTACGAGCAGTACTTC. Amino acid sequence: CASSLTGQNYEQYF. The chain links TRBV7-3 to TRBJ2-7, with D perhaps matching TRBD1 (6 bases). The germline V gene has CDR1 SGHTA and CDR2 FQGTGA. There are 14 residues in the CDR3. V shed 5 bases and J shed 3 bases, with 14 bases lying between them.

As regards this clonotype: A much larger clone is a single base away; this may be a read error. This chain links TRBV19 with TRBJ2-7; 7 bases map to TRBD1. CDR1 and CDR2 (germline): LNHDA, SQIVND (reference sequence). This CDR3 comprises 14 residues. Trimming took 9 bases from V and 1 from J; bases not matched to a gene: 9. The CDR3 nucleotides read TGTGCCAGCGGCGTAGGGGGCGAGTCCTACGAGCAGTACTTC. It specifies CASGVGGESYEQYF.

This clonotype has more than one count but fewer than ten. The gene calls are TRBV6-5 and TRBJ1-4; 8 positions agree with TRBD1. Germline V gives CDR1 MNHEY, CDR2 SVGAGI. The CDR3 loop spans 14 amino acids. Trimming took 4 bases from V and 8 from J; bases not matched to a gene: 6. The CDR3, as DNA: TGTGCCAGCAGTTCGCAGGGGGCAGGCGAAAAACTGTTTTTT. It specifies CASSSQGAGEKLFF.

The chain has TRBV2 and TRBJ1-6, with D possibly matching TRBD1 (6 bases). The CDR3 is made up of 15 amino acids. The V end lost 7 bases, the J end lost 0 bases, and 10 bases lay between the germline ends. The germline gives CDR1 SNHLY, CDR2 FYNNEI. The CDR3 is CASKDSSSYNSPLHF. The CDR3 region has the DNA TGTGCCAGCAAGGACAGTAGCTCCTATAATTCACCCCTCCACTTT.

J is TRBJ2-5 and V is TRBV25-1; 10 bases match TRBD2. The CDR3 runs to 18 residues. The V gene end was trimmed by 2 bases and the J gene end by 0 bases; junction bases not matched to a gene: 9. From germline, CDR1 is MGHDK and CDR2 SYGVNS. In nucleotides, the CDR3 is TGTGCCAGCAGTGAACCCACTGGACTAGCGGAATACCAAGAGACCCAGTACTTC. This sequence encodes CASSEPTGLAEYQETQYF.

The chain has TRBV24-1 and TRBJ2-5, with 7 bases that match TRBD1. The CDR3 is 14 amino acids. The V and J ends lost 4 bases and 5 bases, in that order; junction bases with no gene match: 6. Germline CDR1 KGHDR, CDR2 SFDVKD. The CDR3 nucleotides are TGTGCCACCAGTGAGGAGACAGGGCGGGAGACCCAGTACTTC. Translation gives CATSEETGRETQYF.

The CDR3: CSAAGLNTEAFF. The CDR3 bases are TGCAGTGCTGCCGGGTTGAACACTGAAGCTTTCTTT. The rearrangement uses TRBV20-1 and TRBJ1-1, with D unclear. The V end lost 5 bases, the J end lost 0 bases, and 7 bases lay between the germline ends. The CDR3 has 12 residues. Germline V lookup: CDR1 DFQATT, CDR2 SNEGSKA (reference sequence).

CDR3: CASQQGGETQYF. The CDR3 bases are TGTGCCAGCCAGCAGGGTGGCGAGACCCAGTACTTC. The chain has TRBV2 and TRBJ2-5; perhaps TRBD1 as D (5 bases). The CDR3 consists of 12 residues. The germline V gene encodes CDR1 SNHLY and CDR2 FYNNEI. The V and J ends lost 8 bases and 5 bases respectively, with 12 bases between them.

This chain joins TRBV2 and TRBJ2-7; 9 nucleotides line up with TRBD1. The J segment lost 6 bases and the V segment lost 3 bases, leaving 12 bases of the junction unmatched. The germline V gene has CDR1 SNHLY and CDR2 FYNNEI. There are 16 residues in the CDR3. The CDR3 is CASSDVGTGLSGEQYF. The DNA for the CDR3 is TGTGCCAGCAGTGACGTTGGGACAGGGTTATCTGGCGAGCAGTACTTC. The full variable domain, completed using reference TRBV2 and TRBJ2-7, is EPEVTQTPSHQVTQMGQEVILRCVPISNHLYFYWYRQILGQKVEFLVSFYNNEISEKSEIFDDQFSVERPDGSNFTLKIRSTKLEDSAMYFCASSDVGTGLSGEQYFGPGTRLTVT.

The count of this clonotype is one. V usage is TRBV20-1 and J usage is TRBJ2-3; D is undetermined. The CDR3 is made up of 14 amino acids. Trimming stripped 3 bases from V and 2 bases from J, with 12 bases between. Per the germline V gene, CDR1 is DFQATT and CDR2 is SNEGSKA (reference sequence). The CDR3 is CSASRKLVTDTQYF. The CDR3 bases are TGCAGTGCTAGTCGTAAGCTAGTCACAGATACGCAGTATTTT.

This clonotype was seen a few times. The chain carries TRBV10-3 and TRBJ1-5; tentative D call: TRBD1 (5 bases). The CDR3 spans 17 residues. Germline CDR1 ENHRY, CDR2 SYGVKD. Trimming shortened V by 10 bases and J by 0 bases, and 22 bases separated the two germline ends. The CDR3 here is CATSLPPTDHSNQPQHF. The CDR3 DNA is TGTGCCACTTCACTACCCCCGACAGATCATAGCAATCAGCCCCAGCATTTT.

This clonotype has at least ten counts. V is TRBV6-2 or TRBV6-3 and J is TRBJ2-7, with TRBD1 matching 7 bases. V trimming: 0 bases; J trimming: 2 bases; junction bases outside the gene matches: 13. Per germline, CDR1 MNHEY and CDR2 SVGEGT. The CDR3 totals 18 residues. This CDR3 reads CASSYSGRRGRGTYEQYF. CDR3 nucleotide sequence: TGTGCCAGCAGTTACTCGGGTAGGCGCGGCAGGGGGACCTACGAGCAGTACTTC.

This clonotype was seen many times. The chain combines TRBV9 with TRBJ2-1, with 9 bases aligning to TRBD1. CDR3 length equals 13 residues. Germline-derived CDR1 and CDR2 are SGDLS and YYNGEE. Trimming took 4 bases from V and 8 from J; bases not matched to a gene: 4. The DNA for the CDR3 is TGTGCCAGCAGCCCTCGGACAGGGGATGAGCAGTTCTTC. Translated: CASSPRTGDEQFF.

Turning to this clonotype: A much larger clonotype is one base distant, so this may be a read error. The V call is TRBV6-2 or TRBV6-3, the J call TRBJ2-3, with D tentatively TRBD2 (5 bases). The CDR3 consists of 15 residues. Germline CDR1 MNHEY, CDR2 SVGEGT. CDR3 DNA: TGTGCCAGCAGCTCACGGAGGTCTGGCACAGAGACGCAGTATTTT. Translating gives CASSSRRSGTETQYF.

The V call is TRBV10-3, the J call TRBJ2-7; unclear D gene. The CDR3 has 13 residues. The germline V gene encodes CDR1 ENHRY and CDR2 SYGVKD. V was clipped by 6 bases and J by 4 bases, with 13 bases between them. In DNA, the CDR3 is TGTGCCATCAGAGCTCACATGGGGTACGAGCAGTACTTC. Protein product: CAIRAHMGYEQYF.

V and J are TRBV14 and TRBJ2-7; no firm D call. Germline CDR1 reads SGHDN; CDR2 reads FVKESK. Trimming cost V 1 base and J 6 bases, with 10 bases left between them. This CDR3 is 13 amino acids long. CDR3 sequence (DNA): TGTGCCAGCAGCCAAGGACCGGCGCTCGAGCAGTACTTC. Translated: CASSQGPALEQYF.

The CDR3 DNA follows: TGTGCCATCAGTGATGGGGGTGCTGGCACCGGGGAGCTGTTTTTT. It specifies CAISDGGAGTGELFF. The rearrangement uses TRBV10-3 and TRBJ2-2; D is possibly TRBD1 or TRBD2 (5 bases each). Trimming took off 3 bases at V and 4 bases at J, with 12 bases between the two ends. Germline lookup yields CDR1 ENHRY and CDR2 SYGVKD. CDR3 size: 15 residues.